The clone carrying this T cell receptor (beta chain) was observed at least ten times. What it binds is not known. This sample was taken from a study of T cells in Graves' hyperthyroidism and ophthalmopathy. Overall study: At the time of initial diagnosis and before any treatment, peripheral blood was collected. Study-wide results and limits: Most thyroid clonotypes with frequency above 0.001 were detected in blood.

Amplification yielded TCR beta CDR3 regions, with RNA transcripts as the source. The HTBI set primed first-round TCR CDR3 RT-PCR. Each CDR3 protein is one row after TCRdb ran MiXCR on the multiplex PCR reads. The table records approximately 690,000 distinct CDR3 sequences, more than 20% of them present only once. Under 3 months was the duration of disease in ophthalmopathy patients, who also had a Clinical Activity Score of at least 3 and a NOSPECS grade of at least 4. Exclusion criteria comprised uncontrolled infection, other autoimmune disease, pregnancy or lactation. V dropped 4 bases and J dropped 6 bases, with 9 bases sitting between them. The CDR3 runs 12 residues. Germline V gene lookup returns CDR1 KGHSH and CDR2 LQKENI.

This receptor was obtained from a man younger than 45 with Graves' ophthalmopathy. The sample consisted of blood. The chain is built from TRBV18 and TRBJ1-1, with unresolved D. Written as DNA, the CDR3 is TGTGCCAGCTCACGGATGGGAGCTGAAGCTTTCTTT. This sequence encodes CASSRMGAEAFF.